These 27 T cell receptor beta chains were sequenced from one sample in a study of ipilimumab plus nivolumab after autologous stem cell transplantation. Assay: immunoSEQ multiplex PCR; the TCRdb copy retains only in-frame clones and omits some. The repertoire holds 15,000 or so clones, with 80% as singletons. Sequenced here: PBMCs, sampled in a trial of ipilimumab plus nivolumab as post-transplant consolidation. The receptors come from a male donor with diffuse large B-cell lymphoma.

This sequence joins TRBV27 and TRBJ1-1, with D tentatively TRBD1 (5 bases). CDR1 is MNHEY, CDR2 SMNVEV, per germline (reference sequence). The length of the CDR3 is 14 residues. Trimming cost V 10 bases and J 4 bases, with 19 bases left between them. The CDR3 DNA reads as TGTGCCACCTCAATGATTCGGGGGGGCACTGAAGCTTTCTTT. Translation: CATSMIRGGTEAFF.

The gene calls are TRBV6-1 and TRBJ1-2, with TRBD1 identical over 8 bases. The CDR3 length is 13 residues. The ends lost 6 bases at V and 4 bases at J; junction bases unmatched: 4. Germline CDR1 is MNHNS and CDR2 is SASEGT. CDR3 protein: CASSPTGGYGYTF. In DNA form, the CDR3 reads TGTGCCAGCAGCCCCACAGGGGGCTATGGCTACACCTTC.

The gene calls are TRBV4-3 and TRBJ2-3; no clear D gene. Trimming took off 0 bases at V and 0 bases at J, with 16 bases between the two ends. The CDR3 loop spans 18 amino acids. Germline assignment: CDR1 LGHNA and CDR2 YSLEER. The CDR3 nucleotides are TGCGCCAGCAGCCAAGATCCCCCTGGGCCAATTAGCACAGATACGCAGTATTTT. Translation gives CASSQDPPGPISTDTQYF.

The chain joins TRBV27 to TRBJ1-1; 8 bases line up with TRBD1. The CDR3 length is 12 residues. V trimming: 5 bases; J trimming: 11 bases; junction bases outside the gene matches: 7. CDR1 and CDR2 from the germline V gene are MNHEY and SMNVEV (reference sequence). The CDR3, as DNA: TGTGCCAGCAGTGAAGCAGGGGGCAAGGCTTTCTTT. It yields the protein CASSEAGGKAFF.

V and J are TRBV10-3 and TRBJ2-3; D is ambiguous. V was clipped by 0 bases and J by 7 bases, with 17 bases between them. This CDR3 comprises 16 residues. The germline CDR1 and CDR2 sequences are ENHRY and SYGVKD. Here the CDR3 reads CAISESSNARLNTQYF. DNA of the CDR3: TGTGCCATCAGTGAGTCCTCTAATGCTAGACTTAATACGCAGTATTTT.

This rearrangement joins TRBV4-1 to TRBJ1-4; tentatively, D is TRBD1 (5 bases). Germline V gives CDR1 MGHRA, CDR2 YSYEKL. The CDR3 sequence is 16 residues long. Trimming left V 0 bases short and J 5 bases short, with 13 bases between. DNA for the CDR3: TGCGCCAGCAGCCAAGATTTTGGGGGGAGGAATGAAAAACTGTTTTTT. Its protein is CASSQDFGGRNEKLFF.

V usage is TRBV4-3 and J usage is TRBJ1-3; D unresolved. Germline values: CDR1 LGHNA, CDR2 YSLEER. V was shortened by 5 bases and J by 4 bases, with 15 bases between the two germline ends. The CDR3 runs to 15 residues. In DNA, the CDR3 is TGCGCCAGCAGCTCAGACTGGGGATCAGGAAACACCATATATTTT. This gives the protein CASSSDWGSGNTIYF.

By proportion, this clone is medium-sized. This chain connects TRBV7-6 to TRBJ2-7, with 8 bases fitting TRBD1. Germline-derived CDR1 and CDR2 are SGHVS and FNYEAQ. This CDR3 has 14 residues. V was clipped by 5 bases and J by 1 base; unmatched bases: 4. CDR3 sequence: CASSRNRGSYEQYF. CDR3 nucleotide sequence: TGTGCCAGCAGCCGAAACAGGGGGTCCTACGAGCAGTACTTC.

J is TRBJ2-7 and V is TRBV7-9; D tentatively fits TRBD1 or TRBD2 (5 bases each). The germline V gene encodes CDR1 SEHNR and CDR2 FQNEAQ (reference sequence). CDR3 length equals 16 residues. Deletions cut 5 bases from V and 4 bases from J, with 21 bases between. Here the CDR3 reads CASSPSGAGFGYEQYF. The CDR3 DNA reads TGTGCCAGCAGCCCATCCGGGGCCGGGTTTGGGTACGAGCAGTACTTC.

The V call is TRBV18, the J call TRBJ2-6; tentative D call: TRBD1 (6 bases). The germline gives CDR1 KGHSH, CDR2 LQKENI. V was trimmed by 3 bases and J by 2 bases, leaving 26 bases between them. The CDR3 runs to 21 residues. The CDR3 region is CASSPMGGSGQRGPGANVLTF. Here the CDR3 DNA reads TGTGCCAGCTCACCTATGGGCGGTTCTGGACAGAGAGGGCCTGGGGCCAACGTCCTGACTTTC.

V is TRBV2 and J is TRBJ2-3; perhaps TRBD1 as D (6 bases). Trimming shortened V by 8 bases and J by 2 bases, and 17 bases separated the two germline ends. This CDR3 spans 15 amino acids. Germline V gives CDR1 SNHLY, CDR2 FYNNEI. This chain's CDR3 is CASALYRVSTDTQYF. The CDR3 DNA reads TGTGCCAGCGCCCTATACAGGGTTTCCACAGATACGCAGTATTTT.

The chain carries TRBV2 and TRBJ2-7; TRBD2 is a possible D gene (5 bases). Trimming shortened V by 8 bases and J by 3 bases, and 11 bases separated the two germline ends. CDR3 length: 12 amino acids. Germline loops: CDR1 SNHLY, CDR2 FYNNEI. CDR3 sequence: CASGSGYYEQYF. The CDR3 region has the DNA TGTGCCAGCGGGAGTGGTTACTACGAGCAGTACTTC.

This clone was observed a handful of times. This chain uses TRBV6-1 with TRBJ1-6; the match to TRBD1 covers 7 bases. The J segment lost 10 bases and the V segment lost 0 bases, leaving 6 bases of the junction unmatched. CDR1 MNHNS and CDR2 SASEGT come from the germline V gene. CDR3 length: 15 amino acids. The DNA of the CDR3 is TGTGCCAGCAGTGAAGCCTGGACAGGCCAATCACCCCTCCACTTT. Protein product: CASSEAWTGQSPLHF.

V and J are TRBV27 and TRBJ2-2, with TRBD2 matching 11 bases. Germline-derived CDR1 and CDR2 are MNHEY and SMNVEV (reference sequence). V lost 3 bases to trimming and J lost 5 bases; unmatched junction nucleotides: 8. The CDR3 length is 17 residues. DNA of the CDR3: TGTGCCAGCAGTTTTTTACTAGCGGGGGCGGGAACCGGGGAGCTGTTTTTT. It is translated as CASSFLLAGAGTGELFF.

The chain carries TRBV13 and TRBJ2-7; D is unresolved. Trimming stripped 5 bases from V and 6 bases from J, with 11 bases between. Per the germline V gene, CDR1 is PRHDT and CDR2 is FYEKMQ (reference sequence). There are 12 residues in the CDR3. This CDR3 reads CASSLYYAEQYF. The CDR3 DNA is TGTGCCAGCAGCCTCTACTACGCCGAGCAGTACTTC.

J is TRBJ2-6 and V is TRBV15, with TRBD1 matching 8 bases. The length of the CDR3 is 16 residues. J was trimmed by 3 bases and V by 0 bases; bases with no gene match: 1. The V gene's germline CDR1 is LNHNV and CDR2 YYDKDF (reference sequence). The CDR3 is CATSRDGTGGANVLTF. The CDR3 DNA sequence: TGTGCCACCAGCAGAGATGGGACAGGTGGGGCCAACGTCCTGACTTTC.

V is TRBV21-1 and J is TRBJ1-1. TRBV21-1 is a recognized pseudogene. There are 10 residues in the CDR3. The chain's CDR3 is CASSFPEAFF. The CDR3, as DNA: TGTGCCAGCAGCTTCCCTGAAGCTTTCTTT.

This clone is judged medium-sized. The gene calls are TRBV9 and TRBJ1-1; D remains ambiguous. The V and J ends lost 2 bases and 3 bases respectively, with 8 bases between them. The CDR3 is 13 amino acids. Germline V gene sequence: CDR1 SGDLS, CDR2 YYNGEE. CDR3: CASSVAYYTEAFF. The DNA of the CDR3 is TGTGCCAGCAGCGTCGCCTACTACACTGAAGCTTTCTTT.

The V gene is TRBV6-1, the J gene TRBJ2-1; the D gene is possibly TRBD2 (5 bases). The V and J ends lost 5 bases and 0 bases respectively, with 11 bases between them. From germline, CDR1 is MNHNS and CDR2 SASEGT. This CDR3 comprises 15 residues. In nucleotides, the CDR3 is TGTGCCAGCAGTCTGTCGGGGAGCTCCTACAATGAGCAGTTCTTC. Its translation: CASSLSGSSYNEQFF.

Concerning this clone: One end of the junction varies from germline; a read error may be responsible. The CDR3 sequence is CAGSQIRGNYGYTF. DNA for the CDR3: TGTGCCGGCAGCCAAATCAGGGGTAACTATGGCTACACCTTC. This rearrangement joins TRBV7-8 to TRBJ1-2; D perhaps matches TRBD1 (6 bases). Looked up from germline, CDR1 is SGHVS and CDR2 is FQNEAQ. This CDR3 contains 14 residues.

This chain uses TRBV6-6 with TRBJ1-2; TRBD1 is a possible D gene (6 bases). The length of the CDR3 is 14 residues. V was cut by 2 bases and J by 8 bases, with 15 bases left in between. Germline CDR1 MNHNY, CDR2 SVGAGI (reference sequence). The CDR3 reads CASSYDRSRGGYTF. CDR3 in DNA: TGTGCCAGCAGTTACGACAGGAGCAGAGGAGGCTACACCTTC.

V usage is TRBV19 and J usage is TRBJ2-7; TRBD1 aligns across 9 bases. The CDR3 is made up of 16 amino acids. Germline CDR1 reads LNHDA; CDR2 reads SQIVND (reference sequence). J gave up 4 bases and V 3 bases, and 10 bases lay outside the gene matches. The CDR3 loop is CASSIRTGAFTYEQYF. In DNA form, the CDR3 reads TGTGCCAGTAGTATCAGGACAGGGGCTTTTACTTACGAGCAGTACTTC.

The rearrangement joins TRBV13 to TRBJ1-6; D may be TRBD1 (5 bases). V lost 0 bases and J lost 0, with 9 bases in between. The germline V gene has CDR1 PRHDT and CDR2 FYEKMQ (reference sequence). The length of the CDR3 is 17 residues. The CDR3 bases are TGTGCCAGCAGCTTAGGGGTCAGGGACTCCTATAATTCACCCCTCCACTTT. Translated, it gives CASSLGVRDSYNSPLHF.

The rearrangement uses TRBV7-2 and TRBJ2-1; 10 bases are a match to TRBD1. In germline, CDR1 is SGHTA, CDR2 FQGNSA. Trimming at V came to 5 bases and at J to 2 bases, leaving 6 bases not matched to a gene. This CDR3 comprises 16 residues. CDR3 DNA sequence: TGTGCCAGCAGCACGTCCGGGACAGGGGCCTACAATGAGCAGTTCTTC. Encoded protein: CASSTSGTGAYNEQFF.

The chain combines TRBV14 with TRBJ1-3; D remains ambiguous. V was cut by 2 bases and J by 4 bases, with 12 bases left in between. In germline, CDR1 is SGHDN, CDR2 FVKESK. This CDR3 region has 15 residues. The CDR3 nucleotides are TGTGCCAGCAGCCAATTTCCGGATGCAGGAAACACCATATATTTT. This gives the protein CASSQFPDAGNTIYF.

The rearrangement links TRBV7-3 to TRBJ2-3; D gene ambiguous. V was cut by 7 bases and J by 8 bases, with 19 bases left in between. This CDR3 is 14 amino acids long. The germline CDR1 and CDR2 sequences are SGHTA and FQGTGA. The CDR3 bases are TGTGCCAGCACCCCGGACCCAGCCTCCCCTACGCAGTATTTT. Protein sequence: CASTPDPASPTQYF.

This clone is medium-sized within its sample. This sequence joins TRBV30 and TRBJ1-1; D uncertain. Trimming removed 0 bases from V and 6 bases from J, with 8 bases in between. The germline V gene encodes CDR1 GTSNPN and CDR2 SVGIG (reference sequence). The CDR3 has 12 residues. The CDR3 spells CAWSVLGPEAFF. The CDR3 coding sequence is TGTGCCTGGAGTGTACTAGGACCTGAAGCTTTCTTT.